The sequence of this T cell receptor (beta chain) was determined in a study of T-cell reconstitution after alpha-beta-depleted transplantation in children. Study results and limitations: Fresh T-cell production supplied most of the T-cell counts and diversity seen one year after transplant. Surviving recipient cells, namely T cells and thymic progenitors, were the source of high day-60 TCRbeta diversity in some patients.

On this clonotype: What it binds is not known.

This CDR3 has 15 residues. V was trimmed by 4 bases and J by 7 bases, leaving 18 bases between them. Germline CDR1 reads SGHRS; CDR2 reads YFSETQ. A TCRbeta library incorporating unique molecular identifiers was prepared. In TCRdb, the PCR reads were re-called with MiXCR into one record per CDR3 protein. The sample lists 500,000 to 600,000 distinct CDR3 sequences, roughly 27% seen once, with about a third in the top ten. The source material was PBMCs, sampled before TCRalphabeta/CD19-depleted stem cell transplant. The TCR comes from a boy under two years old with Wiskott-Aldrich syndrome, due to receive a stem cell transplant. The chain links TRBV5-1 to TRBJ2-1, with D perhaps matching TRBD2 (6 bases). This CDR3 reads CASSLLSGPANEQFF. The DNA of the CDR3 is TGCGCCAGCAGCCTCCTTAGCGGACCCGCGAATGAGCAGTTCTTC.